One and the same sample provided the 25 T cell receptor beta chains below, sequenced in a study of blood T cells in healthy people across ages. A second PCR, run for about 7 to 11 cycles, used a sample-barcoded 5' primer plus a J-beta primer mix. TCRdb processed the 5' RACE reads anew with MiXCR; each CDR3 protein has one entry. The table includes about a million distinct CDR3 sequences, around two fifths detected once. Sequencing was carried out using blood. The source is a young man in good health.

This clonotype came up a few times. In nucleotides, the CDR3 is TGTGCCAGCAGTTTAGCGTTTGGCGGCTACGAGCAGTACTTC. As protein: CASSLAFGGYEQYF. This sequence joins TRBV12-3 or TRBV12-4 and TRBJ2-4; no reliable D call. The better agreement between TRBJ2-7 and the DNA end casts doubt on the J call. The CDR3 consists of 14 residues.

This clonotype has just a few counts. V usage is TRBV7-2 and J usage is TRBJ2-7; 8 bases match TRBD1. J gave up 6 bases and V 5 bases, and 9 bases lay outside the gene matches. Germline lookup yields CDR1 SGHTA and CDR2 FQGNSA. The CDR3 is 14 amino acids. CDR3 coding DNA: TGTGCCAGCAGCCCAAGCTTTACAGGGGGCGAGCAGTACTTC. It yields the protein CASSPSFTGGEQYF. The entire variable domain, with the rest obtained from reference TRBV7-2 and TRBJ2-7, is as follows: GAGVSQSPSNKVTEKGKDVELRCDPISGHTALYWYRQSLGQGLEFLIYFQGNSAPDKSGLPSDRFSAERTGGSVSTLTIQRTQQEDSAVYLCASSPSFTGGEQYFGPGTRLTVT.

The V gene is TRBV20-1, the J gene TRBJ1-1; D ambiguous. The V gene's germline CDR1 is DFQATT and CDR2 SNEGSKA (reference sequence). With 5 bases removed from V and 10 bases from J, the gap between germline ends came to 17 bases. CDR3 length: 12 amino acids. The CDR3 coding sequence is TGCAGTGCTTACGGACGGATCATTGGAGCTTTCTTT. This encodes CSAYGRIIGAFF.

The rearrangement links TRBV27 to TRBJ2-7, with D perhaps matching TRBD1 (5 bases). Germline V gives CDR1 MNHEY, CDR2 SMNVEV (reference sequence). The length of the CDR3 is 15 residues. Trimming removed 3 bases from V and 4 bases from J, with 16 bases in between. The CDR3 spells CASSFRSGWAYEQYF. The CDR3 region has the DNA TGTGCCAGCAGTTTCCGCTCAGGGTGGGCGTACGAGCAGTACTTC.

This clonotype was found a few times. The chain carries TRBV2 and TRBJ2-1; 7 bases map to TRBD1. The CDR3 spans 14 residues. Trimming at V came to 10 bases and at J to 4 bases, leaving 10 bases not matched to a gene. Germline CDR1 reads SNHLY; CDR2 reads FYNNEI. CDR3 protein: CANARDRSYNEQFF. The DNA of the CDR3 is TGTGCCAACGCTCGGGACAGATCTTACAATGAGCAGTTCTTC.

This clonotype has a handful of counts. The chain couples TRBV7-2 to TRBJ1-6; tentative D call: TRBD1 (6 bases). CDR1 and CDR2 from the germline V gene are SGHTA and FQGNSA. The CDR3 contains 16 residues. Trimming took 5 bases from V and 5 from J, leaving 16 bases between them. The CDR3 nucleotides are TGTGCCAGCAGCCGGGTAGCAGGGGCTGATAATTCACCCCTCCACTTT. The encoded protein is CASSRVAGADNSPLHF.

This clonotype was seen repeatedly, ten times or more. The rearrangement links TRBV29-1 to TRBJ2-1; the D is unclear. Trimming cost V 5 bases and J 8 bases, with 7 bases left between them. CDR3 length equals 10 residues. Germline CDR1 is SQVTM and CDR2 is ANQGSEA. CDR3 region: CSVRPDEQFF. The CDR3 coding sequence is TGCAGCGTTCGACCCGATGAGCAGTTCTTC.

This rearrangement joins TRBV4-1 to TRBJ2-1, with D perhaps TRBD1 or TRBD2 (5 bases each). Germline V gene sequence: CDR1 MGHRA, CDR2 YSYEKL. The length of the CDR3 is 13 residues. The V end was cut by 3 bases, the J end by 6 bases, with 9 bases between. The CDR3 region has the DNA TGCGCCAGCAGCCATGTGAGGGGCAATGAGCAGTTCTTC. Translation gives CASSHVRGNEQFF.

This clonotype came up once. The rearrangement uses TRBV20-1 and TRBJ2-5, with D maybe TRBD1 (6 bases). Looked up from germline, CDR1 is DFQATT and CDR2 is SNEGSKA (reference sequence). Trimming stripped 6 bases from V and 11 bases from J, with 25 bases between. CDR3 size: 14 residues. The DNA for the CDR3 is TGCAGTGCACGAGGGCGGCAGGGGTGGAATGAGCAGTACTTC. Its protein is CSARGRQGWNEQYF.

A remark on this clonotype: The junction departs from the called germline gene at one end, perhaps through a read error. The chain recombines TRBV12-3 or TRBV12-4 with TRBJ2-1, with D unclear. CDR3 length equals 11 residues. CDR3 protein: CVSTLYNEQFF. The CDR3 DNA reads TGTGTCAGCACCCTTTACAATGAGCAGTTCTTC.

The chain joins TRBV4-2 to TRBJ2-3, with TRBD2 matching over 13 bases. V lost 0 bases, J lost 10 bases, and 10 bases stayed unmatched. CDR1 is LGHNA, CDR2 YNFKEQ, per germline. This CDR3 contains 17 residues. CDR3 sequence (DNA): TGTGCCAGCAGCCAAGAGAGAGGACTAGCGGGAGAGTGGGCGCAGTATTTT. This sequence encodes CASSQERGLAGEWAQYF.

This clonotype was counted between two and nine times. CDR3 sequence: CSAYPGGHTEAFF. CDR3 nucleotide sequence: TGCAGTGCTTACCCAGGGGGCCACACTGAAGCTTTCTTT. V is TRBV20-1 and J is TRBJ1-1; TRBD1 matches at 8 bases. Looked up from germline, CDR1 is DFQATT and CDR2 is SNEGSKA (reference sequence). This CDR3 comprises 13 residues. The J segment lost 3 bases and the V segment lost 5 bases, leaving 5 bases of the junction unmatched.

This chain uses TRBV6-1 with TRBJ2-3; D tentatively reads TRBD1 or TRBD2 (6 bases each). Trimming removed 7 bases from V and 5 bases from J, with 25 bases in between. Germline V gives CDR1 MNHNS, CDR2 SASEGT. The length of the CDR3 is 17 residues. The CDR3 DNA sequence: TGTGCCAGCAAAAAGGGGGGTCGCGGTTTGAGGGTAGATACGCAGTATTTT. Translating it yields CASKKGGRGLRVDTQYF.

This rearrangement joins TRBV3-1 to TRBJ2-5; TRBD1 might be the D (6 bases). The CDR3 spans 16 residues. Trimming left V 3 bases short and J 4 bases short, with 18 bases between. Germline CDR1 reads LGHDT; CDR2 reads YNNKEL (reference sequence). The CDR3 nucleotides read TGTGCCAGCAGCCATTCTGATCAGGGGTACGGAGAGACCCAGTACTTC. Translating gives CASSHSDQGYGETQYF.

The chain uses TRBV2 and TRBJ2-3; 10 nucleotides align to TRBD2. The trim removed 6 bases at V and 1 base at J, leaving 4 bases unmatched. The CDR3 contains 15 residues. Germline V gives CDR1 SNHLY, CDR2 FYNNEI. The CDR3 region is CASRKRGGRTDTQYF. DNA of the CDR3: TGTGCCAGCAGGAAGCGGGGGGGTCGCACAGATACGCAGTATTTT.

The J gene is TRBJ2-3, the V gene TRBV20-1; D ambiguous. The germline gives CDR1 DFQATT, CDR2 SNEGSKA (reference sequence). This CDR3 region has 11 residues. V lost 5 bases, J lost 2 bases, and 5 bases lay in between. The CDR3 protein is CSAVTTDTQYF. The DNA for the CDR3 is TGCAGTGCTGTTACCACAGATACGCAGTATTTT.

The sample holds one count of this clonotype. The chain employs TRBV7-2 and TRBJ1-3; 8 bases fit TRBD1. The germline V gene encodes CDR1 SGHTA and CDR2 FQGNSA. CDR3 size: 14 residues. The V and J ends lost 5 bases and 6 bases, in that order; junction bases with no gene match: 6. For the CDR3, the DNA is TGTGCCAGCAGCGTGGGGACAGGCGAAAACACCATATATTTT. Its translation is CASSVGTGENTIYF.

This clonotype occurred once. A much larger clone is a single base away; this may be a read error. The chain couples TRBV9 to TRBJ1-2; unclear D gene. CDR3 length equals 12 residues. V gave up 3 bases and J gave up 7 bases, with 10 bases separating them. The germline CDR1 and CDR2 sequences are SGDLS and YYNGEE. CDR3 nucleotide sequence: TGTGCCAGCAGCGCCCGGGCGGGTGGCTACACCTTC. Its translation: CASSARAGGYTF.

The CDR3 DNA reads TGCAGTGCTAGAGATCCCATTAGCAATCAGCCCCAGCATTTT. Protein sequence: CSARDPISNQPQHF. The J gene is TRBJ1-5, the V gene TRBV20-1; D unresolved. CDR1 is DFQATT and CDR2 is SNEGSKA in the germline V gene (reference sequence). V lost 0 bases to trimming and J lost 0 bases, with 6 bases between them. The CDR3 loop spans 14 amino acids.

V is TRBV27 and J is TRBJ1-2, with a weak D call TRBD1 (5 bases). The CDR3 sequence is 16 residues long. V shed 0 bases and J shed 4 bases, with 15 bases lying between them. Germline V lookup: CDR1 MNHEY, CDR2 SMNVEV (reference sequence). The CDR3 sequence is CASSLSTREIPYGYTF. CDR3 bases: TGTGCCAGCAGTTTATCGACCAGGGAAATCCCCTATGGCTACACCTTC.

In nucleotides, the CDR3 is TGCGCCAGCAGCTTGGCCCAGGGGGCCAACGTCCTGACTTTC. Its translation: CASSLAQGANVLTF. The genes are TRBV5-1 and TRBJ2-6, with unresolved D. The germline gives CDR1 SGHRS, CDR2 YFSETQ. Trimming shortened V by 0 bases and J by 4 bases, and 5 bases separated the two germline ends. The CDR3 has 14 residues.

This clonotype appeared once. This chain joins TRBV7-9 and TRBJ1-5; D might be TRBD1 (5 bases). The V and J ends lost 3 bases and 7 bases respectively, with 13 bases between them. CDR3 length equals 14 residues. The germline CDR1 and CDR2 sequences are SEHNR and FQNEAQ (reference sequence). The CDR3 loop reads CASSFDTGAQPQHF. For the CDR3, the DNA is TGTGCCAGCAGCTTTGATACAGGCGCCCAGCCCCAGCATTTT.

The chain recombines TRBV30 with TRBJ2-4; 9 positions match TRBD2. Matching the DNA end better, TRBJ2-7 makes the J call doubtful. Germline loops: CDR1 GTSNPN, CDR2 SVGIG (reference sequence). This CDR3 is 18 amino acids long. In nucleotides, the CDR3 is TGTGCCTGGAGTGTAAAGAGGTCGCGGGGGGGCATTGCAAGCGAGCAGTACTTC. Its translation is CAWSVKRSRGGIASEQYF.

J is TRBJ2-3 and V is TRBV10-3; D is perhaps TRBD2 (5 bases). V lost 0 bases to trimming and J lost 14 bases, with 9 bases between them. From germline, CDR1 is ENHRY and CDR2 SYGVKD. The CDR3 has 11 amino acids. Here the CDR3 reads CAISESGGPYF. The CDR3 DNA reads as TGTGCCATCAGTGAGTCAGGAGGCCCGTATTTT.

CDR3 sequence reads: CASSRTGANSGNTIYF. The CDR3 bases are TGTGCCAGCAGCAGGACAGGGGCAAACTCTGGAAACACCATATATTTT. The genes are TRBV7-2 and TRBJ1-3; TRBD1 matches 9 bases. CDR1 and CDR2 from the germline V gene are SGHTA and FQGNSA. V dropped 5 bases and J dropped 0; count of bases not matched to a gene: 5. The CDR3 spans 16 residues. Looking up the rest from reference TRBV7-2 and TRBJ1-3 gives the full variable domain: GAGVSQSPSNKVTEKGKDVELRCDPISGHTALYWYRQSLGQGLEFLIYFQGNSAPDKSGLPSDRFSAERTGGSVSTLTIQRTQQEDSAVYLCASSRTGANSGNTIYFGEGSWLTVV.